One sample yielded the 10 T cell receptor beta chains listed below, sequenced in a study of blood T cell repertoires in COVID-19. Sequencing used immunoSEQ multiplex PCR; TCRdb keeps in-frame clones, though not all of them. Seen here are around 150,000 clones, 80% to 90% observed once, and the top ten hold 2% to 2.5%. The sample was peripheral blood. Receptors were obtained from a man in his fifties or sixties with active COVID-19.

The chain joins TRBV6-5 to TRBJ2-3; 8 positions match TRBD2. Germline assignment: CDR1 MNHEY and CDR2 SVGAGI. The CDR3 totals 15 residues. Trimming cost V 6 bases and J 2 bases; bases outside gene matches: 7. CDR3 sequence reads: CASRQSGGYTDTQYF. DNA of the CDR3: TGTGCCAGCAGACAAAGCGGGGGTTACACAGATACGCAGTATTTT.

The chain is built from TRBV18 and TRBJ1-2, with TRBD1 as a possible D gene (5 bases). Looked up from germline, CDR1 is KGHSH and CDR2 is LQKENI. The CDR3 has 14 amino acids. Trimming took off 6 bases at V and 5 bases at J, with 16 bases between the two ends. The CDR3 coding sequence is TGTGCCAGCTCCCCGGGGGGTCAGCAGTATGGCTACACCTTC. It encodes CASSPGGQQYGYTF.

Here the CDR3 reads CASSQTGRELFF. In nucleotides, the CDR3 is TGTGCCAGCAGCCAGACTGGCCGGGAGCTGTTTTTT. The chain joins TRBV5-6 to TRBJ2-2; D gene ambiguous. V dropped 4 bases and J dropped 9 bases, with 10 bases sitting between them. Per germline, CDR1 SGHDT and CDR2 YYEEEE. CDR3 length: 12 residues.

The chain links TRBV18 to TRBJ2-2; no firm D call. Germline V gives CDR1 KGHSH, CDR2 LQKENI. The length of the CDR3 is 16 residues. V was trimmed by 3 bases and J by 0 bases, leaving 11 bases between them. This CDR3 is CASSPSQASNTGELFF. CDR3 bases: TGTGCCAGCTCACCGTCGCAGGCATCGAACACCGGGGAGCTGTTTTTT.

This sequence joins TRBV13 and TRBJ2-1; 7 bases line up with TRBD2. The CDR3 is 14 amino acids. V shed 3 bases and J 3 bases; nucleotides not matched to a gene: 2. Germline CDR1 reads PRHDT; CDR2 reads FYEKMQ (reference sequence). The CDR3 DNA follows: TGTGCCAGCAGCTTGGGGGGGAGCTACAATGAGCAGTTCTTC. The encoded protein is CASSLGGSYNEQFF. Full variable domain (rest looked up from reference TRBV13 and TRBJ2-1): AAGVIQSPRHLIKEKRETATLKCYPIPRHDTVYWYQQGPGQDPQFLISFYEKMQSDKGSIPDRFSAQQFSDYHSELNMSSLELGDSALYFCASSLGGSYNEQFFGPGTRLTVL.

The chain has TRBV5-4 and TRBJ2-5; D remains unclear. V dropped 0 bases and J dropped 5 bases, with 14 bases sitting between them. From germline, CDR1 is SGHNT and CDR2 YYREEE (reference sequence). The CDR3 totals 15 residues. Written as DNA, the CDR3 is TGTGCCAGCAGCTTGGAGGCCCCTCGGGTGGAGACCCAGTACTTC. Its protein is CASSLEAPRVETQYF. The entire variable domain, with the rest obtained from reference TRBV5-4 and TRBJ2-5, is as follows: ETGVTQSPTHLIKTRGQQVTLRCSSQSGHNTVSWYQQALGQGPQFIFQYYREEENGRGNFPPRFSGLQFPNYSSELNVNALELDDSALYLCASSLEAPRVETQYFGPGTRLLVL.

V usage is TRBV6-5 and J usage is TRBJ2-5, with D possibly TRBD2 on 5 matching bases. Germline-derived CDR1 and CDR2 are MNHEY and SVGAGI. The CDR3 totals 15 residues. Trimming removed 7 bases from V and 3 bases from J, with 18 bases in between. CDR3 in DNA: TGTGCCAGCATGGAGGACTCCGTGGGGAAAGAGACCCAGTACTTC. It encodes CASMEDSVGKETQYF.

A note on this clone: The junction shows a germline mismatch at one end, possibly a read error. The chain carries TRBV7-7 and TRBJ1-2; no clear D gene. This CDR3 has 11 amino acids. Per germline, CDR1 SSHAT and CDR2 FNYEAQ (reference sequence). The CDR3 bases are TGTGCTAGCAGCCAAAACTATGGCTACACCTTC. It is translated as CASSQNYGYTF.

The chain links TRBV9 to TRBJ1-2; D uncertain. CDR3 length: 12 residues. From germline, CDR1 is SGDLS and CDR2 YYNGEE. V lost 4 bases and J lost 4, with 8 bases in between. CDR3 residues: CASSITPYGYTF. CDR3 bases: TGTGCCAGCAGCATAACACCCTATGGCTACACCTTC.

This clone was found once. The chain combines TRBV5-1 with TRBJ2-2; 9 bases agree with TRBD1. CDR3 size: 16 residues. Trimming removed 3 bases from V and 2 bases from J; junction bases left unmatched: 5. Germline CDR1 and CDR2: SGHRS and YFSETQ. CDR3 nucleotides: TGCGCCAGCAGCTCGGGGACAGGGATCAACACCGGGGAGCTGTTTTTT. Translated, it gives CASSSGTGINTGELFF.